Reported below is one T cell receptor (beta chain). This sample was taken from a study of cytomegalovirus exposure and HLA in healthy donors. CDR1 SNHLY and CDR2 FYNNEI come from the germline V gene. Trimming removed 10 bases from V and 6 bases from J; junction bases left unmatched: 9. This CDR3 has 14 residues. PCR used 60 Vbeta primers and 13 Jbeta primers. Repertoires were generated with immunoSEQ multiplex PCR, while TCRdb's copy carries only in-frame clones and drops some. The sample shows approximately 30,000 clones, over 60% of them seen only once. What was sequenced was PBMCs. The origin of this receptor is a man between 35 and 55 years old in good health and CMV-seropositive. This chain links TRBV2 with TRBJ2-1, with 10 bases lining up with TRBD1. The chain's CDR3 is CATTRDRGSNEQFF. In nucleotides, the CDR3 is TGTGCCACCACTAGGGACAGGGGAAGCAATGAGCAGTTCTTC.